The present entry profiles one T cell receptor (beta chain) with its context. This specimen belongs to a study of T cell changes during pregnancy in multiple sclerosis. The table came from immunoSEQ multiplex PCR; TCRdb's copy has only in-frame clones and leaves some out. The table includes 35,000 to 50,000 clones, about 91% detected once. Between the trimmed V and J ends, which lost 2 bases and 11 bases, there was a span of 15 bases. The CDR3 has 13 residues. CDR1 LGHNT and CDR2 FRNRAP come from the germline V gene. This TCR derives from a female donor in good health, enrolled as a control in a pregnancy study. This specimen consisted of CD4+ T cells from peripheral blood mononuclear cells, obtained in the third trimester of pregnancy. This sequence joins TRBV12-5 and TRBJ1-1; possibly TRBD1 for D (5 bases). The DNA of the CDR3 is TGTGCTAGTGGTTTGCCAGTGGGAGGGACCGCTTTCTTT. Translated: CASGLPVGGTAFF. Together with reference TRBV12-5 and TRBJ1-1, the CDR3 gives the full variable domain: DARVTQTPRHKVTEMGQEVTMRCQPILGHNTVFWYRQTMMQGLELLAYFRNRAPLDDSGMPKDRFSAEMPDATLATLKIQPSEPRDSAVYFCASGLPVGGTAFFGQGTRLTVV.